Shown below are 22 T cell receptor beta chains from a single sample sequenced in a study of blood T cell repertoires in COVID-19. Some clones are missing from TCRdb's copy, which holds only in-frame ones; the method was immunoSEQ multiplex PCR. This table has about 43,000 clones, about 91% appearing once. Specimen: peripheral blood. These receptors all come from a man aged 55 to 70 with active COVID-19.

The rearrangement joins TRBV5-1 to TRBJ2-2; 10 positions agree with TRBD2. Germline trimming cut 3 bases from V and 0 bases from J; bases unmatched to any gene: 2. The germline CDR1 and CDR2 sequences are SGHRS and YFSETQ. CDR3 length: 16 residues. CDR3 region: CASSYSGRANTGELFF. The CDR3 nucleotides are TGCGCCAGCAGCTACAGCGGGAGGGCGAACACCGGGGAGCTGTTTTTT.

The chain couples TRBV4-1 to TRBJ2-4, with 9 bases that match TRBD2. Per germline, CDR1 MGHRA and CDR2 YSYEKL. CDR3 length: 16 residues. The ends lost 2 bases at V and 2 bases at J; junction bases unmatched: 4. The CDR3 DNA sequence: TGCGCCAGCAGCCAACTTAGCGGGAGTTCCAAAAACATTCAGTACTTC. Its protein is CASSQLSGSSKNIQYF.

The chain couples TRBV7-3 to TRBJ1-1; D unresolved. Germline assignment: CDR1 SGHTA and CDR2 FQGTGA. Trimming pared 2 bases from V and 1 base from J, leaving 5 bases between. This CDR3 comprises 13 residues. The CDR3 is CASSLLWNTEAFF. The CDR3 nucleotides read TGTGCCAGCAGCTTACTGTGGAACACTGAAGCTTTCTTT. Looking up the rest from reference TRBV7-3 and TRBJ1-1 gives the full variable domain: GAGVSQTPSNKVTEKGKYVELRCDPISGHTALYWYRQSLGQGPEFLIYFQGTGAADDSGLPNDRFFAVRPEGSVSTLKIQRTERGDSAVYLCASSLLWNTEAFFGQGTRLTVV.

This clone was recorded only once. The CDR3 protein is CASSEGTSGSYEQYF. The CDR3 DNA reads as TGTGCCAGCAGCGAAGGGACTAGCGGGAGCTACGAGCAGTACTTC. The chain has TRBV9 and TRBJ2-7, with TRBD2 matching 14 bases. V dropped 3 bases and J dropped 3; count of bases not matched to a gene: 2. The CDR3 is made up of 15 amino acids. The V gene's germline CDR1 is SGDLS and CDR2 YYNGEE.

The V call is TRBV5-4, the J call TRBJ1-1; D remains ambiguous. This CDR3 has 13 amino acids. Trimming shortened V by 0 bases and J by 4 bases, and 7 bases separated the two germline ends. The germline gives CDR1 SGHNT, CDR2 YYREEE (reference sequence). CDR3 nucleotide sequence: TGTGCCAGCAGCTTGGTGGAGGGCACTGAAGCTTTCTTT. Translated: CASSLVEGTEAFF.

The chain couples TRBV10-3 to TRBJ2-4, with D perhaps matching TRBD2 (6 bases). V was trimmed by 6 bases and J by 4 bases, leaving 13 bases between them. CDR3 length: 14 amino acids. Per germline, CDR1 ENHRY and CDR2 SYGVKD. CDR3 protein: CAIRDDSGKNIQYF. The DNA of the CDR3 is TGTGCCATCAGGGACGACAGCGGGAAAAACATTCAGTACTTC.

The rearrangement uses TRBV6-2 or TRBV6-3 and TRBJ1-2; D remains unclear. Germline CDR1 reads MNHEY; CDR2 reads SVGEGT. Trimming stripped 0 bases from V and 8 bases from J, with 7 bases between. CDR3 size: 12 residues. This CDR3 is CASSYSAGGYTF. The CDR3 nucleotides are TGTGCCAGCAGTTACTCGGCGGGAGGCTACACCTTC.

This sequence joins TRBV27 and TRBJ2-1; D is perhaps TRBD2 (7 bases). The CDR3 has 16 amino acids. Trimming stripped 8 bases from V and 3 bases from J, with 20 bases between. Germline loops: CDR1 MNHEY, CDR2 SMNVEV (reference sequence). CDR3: CASWAGATRNYNEQFF. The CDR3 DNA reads TGTGCCAGCTGGGCGGGGGCCACGAGGAACTACAATGAGCAGTTCTTC.

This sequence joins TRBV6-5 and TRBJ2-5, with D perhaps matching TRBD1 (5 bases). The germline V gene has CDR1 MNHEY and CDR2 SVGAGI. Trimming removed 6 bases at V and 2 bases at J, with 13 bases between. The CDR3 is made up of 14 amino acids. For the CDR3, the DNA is TGTGCCAGCAGACAGGTAAGTGGGCAAGAGACCCAGTACTTC. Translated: CASRQVSGQETQYF.

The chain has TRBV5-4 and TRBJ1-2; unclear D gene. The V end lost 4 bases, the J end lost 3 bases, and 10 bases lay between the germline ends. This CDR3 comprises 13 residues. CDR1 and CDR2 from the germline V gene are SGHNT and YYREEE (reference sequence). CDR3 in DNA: TGTGCCAGCAGCCCCGAGAGGGACTATGGCTACACCTTC. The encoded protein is CASSPERDYGYTF.

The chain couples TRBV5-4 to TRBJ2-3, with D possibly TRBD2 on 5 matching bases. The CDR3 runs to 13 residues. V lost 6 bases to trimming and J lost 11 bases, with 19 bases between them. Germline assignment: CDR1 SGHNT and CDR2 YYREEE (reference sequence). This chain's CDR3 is CASTPPSGRGQYF. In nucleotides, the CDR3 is TGTGCCAGCACTCCCCCGAGCGGACGGGGGCAGTATTTT. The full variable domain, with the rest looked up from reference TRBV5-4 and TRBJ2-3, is ETGVTQSPTHLIKTRGQQVTLRCSSQSGHNTVSWYQQALGQGPQFIFQYYREEENGRGNFPPRFSGLQFPNYSSELNVNALELDDSALYLCASTPPSGRGQYFGPGTRLTVL.

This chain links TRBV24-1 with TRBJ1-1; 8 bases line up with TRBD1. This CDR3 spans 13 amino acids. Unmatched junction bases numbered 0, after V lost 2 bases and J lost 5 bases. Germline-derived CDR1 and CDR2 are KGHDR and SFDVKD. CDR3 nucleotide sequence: TGTGCCACCAGTGATTGGACAGGGACTGAAGCTTTCTTT. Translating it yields CATSDWTGTEAFF.

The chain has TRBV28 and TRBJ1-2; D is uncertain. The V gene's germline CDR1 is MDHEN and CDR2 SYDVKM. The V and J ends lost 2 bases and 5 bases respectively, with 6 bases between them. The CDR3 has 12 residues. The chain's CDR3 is CASSLSSYGYTF. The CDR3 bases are TGTGCCAGCAGTTTAAGTAGTTATGGCTACACCTTC.

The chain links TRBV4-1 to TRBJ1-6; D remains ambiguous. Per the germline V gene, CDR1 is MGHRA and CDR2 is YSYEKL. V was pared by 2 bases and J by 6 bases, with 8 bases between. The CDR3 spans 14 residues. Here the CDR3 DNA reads TGCGCCAGCAGCCAACAGTCGTCTAATTCACCCCTCCACTTT. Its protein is CASSQQSSNSPLHF.

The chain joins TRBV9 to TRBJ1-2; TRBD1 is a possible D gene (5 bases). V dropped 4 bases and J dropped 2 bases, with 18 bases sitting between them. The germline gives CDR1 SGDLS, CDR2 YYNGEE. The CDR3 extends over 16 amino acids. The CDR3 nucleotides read TGTGCCAGCAGCAAGGGAGGAGGGGCCCTAAACTATGGCTACACCTTC. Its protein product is CASSKGGGALNYGYTF.

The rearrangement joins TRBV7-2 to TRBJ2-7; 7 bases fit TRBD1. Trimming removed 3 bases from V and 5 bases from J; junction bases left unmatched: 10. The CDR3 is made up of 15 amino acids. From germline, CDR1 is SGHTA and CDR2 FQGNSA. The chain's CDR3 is CASSFQTGRDDEQYF. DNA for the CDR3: TGTGCCAGCAGCTTTCAGACAGGGCGTGACGACGAGCAGTACTTC.

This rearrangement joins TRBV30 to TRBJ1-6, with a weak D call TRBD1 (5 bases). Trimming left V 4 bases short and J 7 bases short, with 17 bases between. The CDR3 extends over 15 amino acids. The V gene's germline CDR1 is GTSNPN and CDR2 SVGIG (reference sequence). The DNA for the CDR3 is TGTGCCTGGAAGGAGCCCCGGGGGGGGAATTCACCCCTCCACTTT. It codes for CAWKEPRGGNSPLHF.

Here the CDR3 DNA reads TGCGCCAGCAGCCAAGAGGCAGCGAAAACCTCCTATAATTCACCCCTCCACTTT. This encodes CASSQEAAKTSYNSPLHF. The J gene is TRBJ1-6, the V gene TRBV4-3, with D unclear. Germline-derived CDR1 and CDR2 are LGHNA and YSLEER. The CDR3 totals 18 residues. V was cut by 0 bases and J by 0 bases, with 12 bases left in between.

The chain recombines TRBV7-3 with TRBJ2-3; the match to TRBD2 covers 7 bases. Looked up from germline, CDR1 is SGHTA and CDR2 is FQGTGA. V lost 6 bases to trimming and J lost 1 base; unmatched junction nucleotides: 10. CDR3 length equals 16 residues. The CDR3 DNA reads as TGTGCCAGCAGTCCTAGGACTAGTTCGTGCACAGATACGCAGTATTTT. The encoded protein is CASSPRTSSCTDTQYF.

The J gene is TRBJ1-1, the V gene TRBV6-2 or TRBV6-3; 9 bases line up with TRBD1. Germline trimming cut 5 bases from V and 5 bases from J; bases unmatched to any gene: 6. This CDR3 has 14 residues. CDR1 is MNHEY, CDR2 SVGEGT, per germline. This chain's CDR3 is CASSTGTGRTEAFF. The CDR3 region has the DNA TGTGCCAGCAGTACCGGGACAGGGAGAACTGAAGCTTTCTTT.

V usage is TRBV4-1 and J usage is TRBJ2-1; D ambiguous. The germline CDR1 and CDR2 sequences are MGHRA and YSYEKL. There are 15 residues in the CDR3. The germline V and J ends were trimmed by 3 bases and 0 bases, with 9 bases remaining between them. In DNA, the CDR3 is TGCGCCAGCAGCCAGCAGGAACTCTCCTACAATGAGCAGTTCTTC. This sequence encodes CASSQQELSYNEQFF.

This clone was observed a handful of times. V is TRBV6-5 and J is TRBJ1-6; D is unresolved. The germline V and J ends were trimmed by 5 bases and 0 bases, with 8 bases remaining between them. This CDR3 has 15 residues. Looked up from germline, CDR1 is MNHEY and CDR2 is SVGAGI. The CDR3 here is CASSRASSYNSPLHF. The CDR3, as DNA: TGTGCCAGCAGTCGAGCGAGCTCCTATAATTCACCCCTCCACTTT.